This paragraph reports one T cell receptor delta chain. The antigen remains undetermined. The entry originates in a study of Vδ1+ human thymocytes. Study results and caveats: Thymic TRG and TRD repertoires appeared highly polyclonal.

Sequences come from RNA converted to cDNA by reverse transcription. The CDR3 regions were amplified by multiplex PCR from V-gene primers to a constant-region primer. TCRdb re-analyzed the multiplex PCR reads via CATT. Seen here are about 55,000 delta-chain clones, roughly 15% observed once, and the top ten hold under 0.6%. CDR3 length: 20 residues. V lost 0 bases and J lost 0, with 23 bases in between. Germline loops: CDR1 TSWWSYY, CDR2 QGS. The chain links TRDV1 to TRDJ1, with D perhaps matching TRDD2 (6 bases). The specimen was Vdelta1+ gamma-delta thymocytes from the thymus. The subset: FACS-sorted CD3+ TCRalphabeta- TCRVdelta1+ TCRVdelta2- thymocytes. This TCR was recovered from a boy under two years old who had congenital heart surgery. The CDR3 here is CALGELQYQPPTVYTDKLIF. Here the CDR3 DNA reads TGTGCTCTTGGGGAACTTCAATACCAACCTCCTACTGTATACACCGATAAACTCATCTTT.